The present entry profiles one TCR beta chain with its context. What it recognizes is unknown. The sample originates from a study of OX40 agonist ivuxolimab in advanced cancers. About the research overall: The patients' treatment was ivuxolimab, an agonistic anti-OX40 (CD134) antibody.

Sequencing used immunoSEQ multiplex PCR; TCRdb keeps in-frame clones, though not all of them. The repertoire includes under 85,000 clones, about nine tenths of them detected once, and less than 0.55% sits in the top ten. The study, taken as a whole, reports: Normalized T-cell clonal expansion was also low in a subset of nonresponders. Clonal expansion from baseline to week 6 occurred in both CD4+ and CD8+ T cells.

The specimen was CD4+ or CD8+ T cells sorted from blood, collected in a trial of the OX40 agonist ivuxolimab. The TCR was taken from an adult with an advanced solid tumor such as melanoma, head and neck, liver or kidney cancer.

CDR3 sequence: CASGRATATEAFF. The CDR3 DNA reads as TGTGCTAGTGGGCGGGCAACGGCAACTGAAGCTTTCTTT. The chain links TRBV12-5 to TRBJ1-1; D is ambiguous. V shed 6 bases and J shed 5 bases, with 13 bases lying between them. The length of the CDR3 is 13 residues. Germline V CDR1 and CDR2: LGHNT, FRNRAP.